Below, 29 T cell receptor beta chains from the same sample are listed, as sequenced in a study of blood T cell repertoires in COVID-19. Clones were read by immunoSEQ multiplex PCR, and TCRdb kept only the in-frame ones, dropping some. The data show about 230,000 clones, about nine tenths seen once. The sequencing input was peripheral blood. Receptors originate from a middle-aged man with COVID-19, enrolled during active disease.

With regard to this clone: The same CDR3 arises from other DNA sequences in this sample as well. The chain is built from TRBV19 and TRBJ1-1, with 10 bases lining up with TRBD1. After removal of 4 bases from V and 5 bases from J, the junction contained 1 base not matched to a gene. Germline CDR1 is LNHDA and CDR2 is SQIVND (reference sequence). CDR3 length: 13 residues. The CDR3 sequence: CASSRDRGTEAFF. The CDR3 region has the DNA TGTGCCAGTAGTAGGGACAGGGGAACTGAAGCTTTCTTT.

This clone was recorded a few times. The chain couples TRBV6-5 to TRBJ1-4; possible D gene TRBD1, 5 bases. The germline V gene encodes CDR1 MNHEY and CDR2 SVGAGI. V was pared by 0 bases and J by 3 bases, with 11 bases between. CDR3 size: 16 residues. This CDR3 is CASSYSRGWANEKLFF. The CDR3 bases are TGTGCCAGCAGTTACTCGCGGGGCTGGGCTAATGAAAAACTGTTTTTT.

There are a few counts of this clone. The chain uses TRBV11-1 and TRBJ1-1; D is unresolved. The germline V gene encodes CDR1 SGHAT and CDR2 FQDESV (reference sequence). This CDR3 region has 16 residues. Trimming removed 1 base at V and 3 bases at J, with 15 bases between. In nucleotides, the CDR3 is TGTGCCAGCAGCTTAGTTGGGTGGAGATCGGACACTGAAGCTTTCTTT. Protein product: CASSLVGWRSDTEAFF.

V and J are TRBV30 and TRBJ1-4, with unresolved D. V was trimmed by 3 bases and J by 0 bases, leaving 14 bases between them. The germline V gene has CDR1 GTSNPN and CDR2 SVGIG (reference sequence). The CDR3 loop spans 16 amino acids. CDR3 in DNA: TGTGCCTGGAGCCCACATATGCAAACAACTAATGAAAAACTGTTTTTT. Protein product: CAWSPHMQTTNEKLFF.

The V and J genes are TRBV3-1 (or the pseudogene TRBV3-2) and TRBJ2-1; 11 nucleotides agree with TRBD2. Germline loops: CDR1 LGHDT, CDR2 YNNKEL (reference sequence). V dropped 1 base and J dropped 4; count of bases not matched to a gene: 6. This CDR3 contains 17 residues. CDR3 coding DNA: TGTGCCAGCAGCCAAGTTACTAGCGGGGGCAAGTACAATGAGCAGTTCTTC. The encoded protein is CASSQVTSGGKYNEQFF.

V is TRBV11-2 and J is TRBJ1-4; 7 bases align to TRBD1. Trimming removed 4 bases from V and 5 bases from J; junction bases left unmatched: 10. Germline V gene data show CDR1 as SGHAT and CDR2 as FQNNGV. The CDR3 sequence is 16 residues long. The CDR3 DNA is TGTGCCAGCAGCTCCCCATACAGGGGACCAAATGAAAAACTGTTTTTT. It encodes CASSSPYRGPNEKLFF.

The chain is built from TRBV29-1 and TRBJ1-1; D possibly corresponds to TRBD1 (5 bases). The CDR3 has 13 amino acids. Trimming removed 1 base from V and 4 bases from J, with 10 bases in between. CDR1 is SQVTM, CDR2 ANQGSEA, per germline. Here the CDR3 DNA reads TGCAGCGTTGAAGGCAGGGTAAGCACTGAAGCTTTCTTT. This codes for CSVEGRVSTEAFF.

The V call is TRBV30, the J call TRBJ2-1; D is perhaps TRBD1 (6 bases). V shed 2 bases and J shed 8 bases, with 16 bases lying between them. This CDR3 has 14 residues. Per the germline V gene, CDR1 is GTSNPN and CDR2 is SVGIG (reference sequence). The CDR3 DNA sequence: TGTGCCTGGAGTTCGAAGAGGGGGTGGCATGAGCAGTTCTTC. Amino acid sequence: CAWSSKRGWHEQFF.

A single count supports this clone. The rearrangement links TRBV9 to TRBJ2-3; TRBD2 aligns across 8 bases. J gave up 0 bases and V 3 bases, and 6 bases lay outside the gene matches. The CDR3 has 16 amino acids. Germline CDR1 reads SGDLS; CDR2 reads YYNGEE. Here the CDR3 reads CASSASAGDSTDTQYF. CDR3 sequence (DNA): TGTGCCAGCAGCGCATCAGCGGGGGATAGCACAGATACGCAGTATTTT.

The count of this clone is one. The chain is built from TRBV19 and TRBJ1-2; 9 bases line up with TRBD1. The CDR3 contains 15 residues. Trimming removed 5 bases from V and 7 bases from J; junction bases left unmatched: 11. The germline V gene encodes CDR1 LNHDA and CDR2 SQIVND (reference sequence). CDR3 nucleotide sequence: TGTGCCAGTAGTGGAACAGGGGGCGGACTGGCTGGCTACACCTTC. Translation: CASSGTGGGLAGYTF.

The V and J genes are TRBV20-1 and TRBJ2-3, with 9 bases identical to TRBD2. Trimming at V came to 3 bases and at J to 2 bases, leaving 3 bases not matched to a gene. This CDR3 has 14 residues. The germline CDR1 and CDR2 sequences are DFQATT and SNEGSKA (reference sequence). The CDR3 protein is CSASTSGYTDTQYF. The CDR3 DNA reads TGCAGTGCTAGTACTAGCGGGTACACAGATACGCAGTATTTT.

The V gene is TRBV19, the J gene TRBJ1-3; D is ambiguous. Trimming shortened V by 6 bases and J by 4 bases, and 13 bases separated the two germline ends. Germline assignment: CDR1 LNHDA and CDR2 SQIVND (reference sequence). CDR3 size: 14 residues. The CDR3 DNA reads as TGTGCCAGTAGCCTTACGGGATCAGGAAACACCATATATTTT. Its protein is CASSLTGSGNTIYF.

V is TRBV6-6 and J is TRBJ2-3; 10 bases map to TRBD1. Germline V gene sequence: CDR1 MNHNY, CDR2 SVGAGI (reference sequence). This CDR3 has 16 residues. V shed 6 bases and J 2 bases; nucleotides not matched to a gene: 8. Here the CDR3 DNA reads TGTGCCAGCAGAGAGAGACAGGGGGCGGACACAGATACGCAGTATTTT. It encodes CASRERQGADTDTQYF.

V gene TRBV27 combines with J gene TRBJ2-3; 8 nucleotides align to TRBD1. The CDR3 contains 17 residues. V shed 5 bases, J shed 5 bases, and the junction held 15 bases outside the gene matches. Germline loops: CDR1 MNHEY, CDR2 SMNVEV (reference sequence). CDR3 sequence (DNA): TGTGCCAGCAGTCCCCTTCTAGGACAGGGTTGGGAAGATACGCAGTATTTT. Its protein product is CASSPLLGQGWEDTQYF.

This chain connects TRBV19 to TRBJ2-3; 7 nucleotides align to TRBD1. V shed 4 bases and J 2 bases; nucleotides not matched to a gene: 9. The CDR3 totals 16 residues. Germline values: CDR1 LNHDA, CDR2 SQIVND (reference sequence). CDR3 sequence reads: CASSTTQGLDTDTQYF. The CDR3 region has the DNA TGTGCCAGTAGTACCACACAGGGGCTGGACACAGATACGCAGTATTTT.

The V and J genes are TRBV7-9 and TRBJ2-6, with D unclear. Germline V lookup: CDR1 SEHNR, CDR2 FQNEAQ (reference sequence). The CDR3 spans 14 residues. Trimming took off 8 bases at V and 1 base at J, with 9 bases between the two ends. CDR3 loop: CASRHSSGANVLTF. CDR3 coding DNA: TGTGCCAGCCGCCACTCATCTGGGGCCAACGTCCTGACTTTC.

This chain joins TRBV18 and TRBJ1-2; 12 bases fit TRBD1. The J segment lost 5 bases and the V segment lost 4 bases, leaving 8 bases of the junction unmatched. The V gene's germline CDR1 is KGHSH and CDR2 LQKENI. The CDR3 is 16 residues long. CDR3 in amino acids: CASSLGTGGLRYGYTF. The CDR3 coding sequence is TGTGCCAGCTCACTCGGGACAGGGGGCCTGAGGTATGGCTACACCTTC.

As concerns this clone: Additional DNA sequences in this sample encode the identical CDR3. The chain employs TRBV19 and TRBJ1-5; D perhaps matches TRBD1 (6 bases). The ends were cut back, 6 bases at V and 5 bases at J, with 14 bases in the middle. The CDR3 consists of 14 residues. From germline, CDR1 is LNHDA and CDR2 SQIVND (reference sequence). DNA of the CDR3: TGTGCCAGTAGGCCAGGGGACGGTGATCAGCCCCAGCATTTT. As protein: CASRPGDGDQPQHF.

This chain uses TRBV28 with TRBJ2-7; unclear D gene. In germline, CDR1 is MDHEN, CDR2 SYDVKM. The CDR3 spans 12 residues. V lost 3 bases to trimming and J lost 4 bases, with 7 bases between them. The CDR3 nucleotides read TGTGCCAGCAGTTTTGGCAGTTACGAGCAGTACTTC. Residues: CASSFGSYEQYF. The full variable domain, in which reference TRBV28 and TRBJ2-7 provide the parts outside the CDR3, is DVKVTQSSRYLVKRTGEKVFLECVQDMDHENMFWYRQDPGLGLRLIYFSYDVKMKEKGDIPEGYSVSREKKERFSLILESASTNQTSMYLCASSFGSYEQYFGPGTRLTVT.

The gene calls are TRBV3-1 (or the pseudogene TRBV3-2) and TRBJ1-6; no clear D gene. V was shortened by 2 bases and J by 7 bases, with 18 bases between the two germline ends. Germline CDR1 is LGHDT and CDR2 is YNNKEL (reference sequence). This CDR3 comprises 17 residues. The chain's CDR3 is CASSQTPGRGINSPLHF. The CDR3 DNA is TGTGCCAGCAGCCAAACTCCCGGTCGAGGGATCAATTCACCCCTCCACTTT.

The rearrangement uses TRBV27 and TRBJ1-2; 10 positions match TRBD1. This CDR3 has 15 residues. The junction had 10 bases not matched to a gene; V was cut back by 7 bases and J by 5 bases. The germline CDR1 and CDR2 sequences are MNHEY and SMNVEV (reference sequence). The CDR3 region has the DNA TGTGCCAGCAATTCCGCGGGACAGGGGTCTTATGGCTACACCTTC. It yields the protein CASNSAGQGSYGYTF.

The J gene is TRBJ1-1, the V gene TRBV7-8, with no clear D. Germline assignment: CDR1 SGHVS and CDR2 FQNEAQ. The CDR3 is made up of 15 amino acids. Between the trimmed V and J ends, which lost 2 bases and 0 bases, there was a span of 10 bases. CDR3: CASSLRPRMNTEAFF. The CDR3 nucleotides read TGTGCCAGCAGCTTAAGGCCCAGGATGAACACTGAAGCTTTCTTT.

This sequence joins TRBV7-9 and TRBJ2-5, with D perhaps matching TRBD1 (5 bases). The germline V gene has CDR1 SEHNR and CDR2 FQNEAQ (reference sequence). The CDR3 runs to 14 residues. V lost 2 bases and J lost 1, with 8 bases in between. DNA of the CDR3: TGTGCCAGCAGCTTATCAGGGTTCCAAGAGACCCAGTACTTC. Translation: CASSLSGFQETQYF.

This sequence joins TRBV12-3 or TRBV12-4 and TRBJ1-6; D is possibly TRBD1 (5 bases). The V end lost 7 bases, the J end lost 14 bases, and 18 bases lay between the germline ends. This CDR3 contains 13 residues. The DNA for the CDR3 is TGTGCCAGCACCCCGCGGGGCGTTGGGGCCCTCCACTTT. It codes for CASTPRGVGALHF.

The chain is built from TRBV7-9 and TRBJ1-3, with D maybe TRBD1 (6 bases). V was pared by 3 bases and J by 4 bases, with 10 bases between. CDR1 and CDR2 from the germline V gene are SEHNR and FQNEAQ (reference sequence). The CDR3 spans 14 residues. CDR3 in DNA: TGTGCCAGCAGCTTCCAACAGGGCGGAAACACCATATATTTT. It encodes CASSFQQGGNTIYF.

The V gene is TRBV5-6, the J gene TRBJ1-3; no clear D. The CDR3 contains 16 residues. Germline V gene data show CDR1 as SGHDT and CDR2 as YYEEEE. V shed 0 bases and J shed 0 bases, with 10 bases lying between them. The CDR3 DNA is TGTGCCAGCAGCTTGGGATCAGAAACCTCTGGAAACACCATATATTTT. Encoded protein: CASSLGSETSGNTIYF.

The V and J genes are TRBV27 and TRBJ2-5; D may be TRBD1 (5 bases). Germline V gene data show CDR1 as MNHEY and CDR2 as SMNVEV (reference sequence). The CDR3 consists of 15 residues. V lost 3 bases and J lost 0, with 11 bases in between. CDR3 sequence: CASSFSRQYQETQYF. The DNA for the CDR3 is TGTGCCAGCAGTTTCTCCCGACAGTACCAAGAGACCCAGTACTTC.

This clone was detected only once. The rearrangement joins TRBV25-1 to TRBJ1-2, with 7 bases lining up with TRBD1. This CDR3 contains 14 residues. CDR1 MGHDK and CDR2 SYGVNS come from the germline V gene. After removal of 6 bases from V and 8 bases from J, the junction contained 12 bases not matched to a gene. CDR3 nucleotides: TGTGCCAGCAGAAACAGGGGCTCGGTAGGAGGCTACACCTTC. Amino acid sequence: CASRNRGSVGGYTF.

The chain combines TRBV5-1 with TRBJ1-2, with TRBD1 matching over 8 bases. Trimming removed 2 bases from V and 5 bases from J; junction bases left unmatched: 14. CDR1 is SGHRS and CDR2 is YFSETQ in the germline V gene. The CDR3 contains 17 residues. The CDR3 reads CASSFVGGTGNGYGYTF. In DNA form, the CDR3 reads TGCGCCAGCAGCTTCGTAGGGGGGACAGGAAATGGGTATGGCTACACCTTC.